What follows are 27 T cell receptor beta chains derived from one specimen sequenced in a study of T cells after yellow fever vaccination. A single record per CDR3 protein comes from TCRdb applying MiXCR to the 5' RACE reads. The table includes around 500,000 distinct CDR3 sequences, about a fifth detected once. Sequences were derived from PBMCs, sampled roughly 20 days after the first yellow fever vaccination. The source is a man aged 18 to 29 who received the YFV17D yellow fever vaccine.

The rearrangement links TRBV18 to TRBJ1-2; D is possibly TRBD1 (6 bases). Trimming pared 4 bases from V and 1 base from J, leaving 22 bases between. The CDR3 has 18 amino acids. Germline CDR1 KGHSH, CDR2 LQKENI. CDR3 protein: CASSQNTGGPSYNYGYTF. Here the CDR3 DNA reads TGTGCCAGCTCACAAAACACCGGGGGGCCTAGCTATAACTATGGCTACACCTTC.

V is TRBV7-9 and J is TRBJ2-2; D uncertain. CDR3 length equals 10 residues. Looked up from germline, CDR1 is SEHNR and CDR2 is FQNEAQ (reference sequence). The V gene lost 6 bases and the J gene lost 7 bases, with 3 bases spanning the gap. CDR3 nucleotide sequence: TGTGCCAGCAGGAACGGGGAGCTGTTTTTT. Its protein is CASRNGELFF.

This clonotype has only a few counts. The chain recombines TRBV12-3 or TRBV12-4 with TRBJ1-5; perhaps TRBD1 as D (5 bases). There are 16 residues in the CDR3. The germline V and J ends were trimmed by 6 bases and 4 bases, with 19 bases remaining between them. CDR3 sequence: CASSLMGGGPNQPQHF. The CDR3 DNA reads TGTGCCAGCAGCCTCATGGGGGGGGGACCTAATCAGCCCCAGCATTTT.

The rearrangement joins TRBV10-3 to TRBJ2-5; 7 nucleotides line up with TRBD1. The CDR3 covers 14 residues. Germline trimming cut 4 bases from V and 3 bases from J; bases unmatched to any gene: 5. The germline gives CDR1 ENHRY, CDR2 SYGVKD. CDR3 DNA: TGTGCCATCAGTGGTTCCACAGGGGAAGAGACCCAGTACTTC. Its protein is CAISGSTGEETQYF.

This clonotype has a handful of counts. The chain is built from TRBV15 and TRBJ2-7, with no clear D. V dropped 0 bases and J dropped 4 bases, with 7 bases sitting between them. The CDR3 length is 13 residues. Germline V lookup: CDR1 LNHNV, CDR2 YYDKDF (reference sequence). CDR3 sequence: CATSRENLYEQYF. The CDR3 nucleotides are TGTGCCACCAGCAGAGAAAACCTTTACGAGCAGTACTTC. The complete variable domain, with remaining parts taken from reference TRBV15 and TRBJ2-7, reads DAMVIQNPRYQVTQFGKPVTLSCSQTLNHNVMYWYQQKSSQAPKLLFHYYDKDFNNEADTPDNFQSRRPNTSFCFLDIRSPGLGDTAMYLCATSRENLYEQYFGPGTRLTVT.

The V call is TRBV2, the J call TRBJ1-5, with 8 bases aligning to TRBD1. The CDR3 consists of 14 residues. In germline, CDR1 is SNHLY, CDR2 FYNNEI. V was clipped by 2 bases and J by 4 bases; unmatched bases: 1. The CDR3 DNA reads TGTGCCAGCAGTGAACGGGACAGGAATCAGCCCCAGCATTTT. Residues: CASSERDRNQPQHF.

There are a few counts of this clonotype. This rearrangement joins TRBV3-1 to TRBJ2-2; TRBD2 aligns across 10 bases. The V gene's germline CDR1 is LGHDT and CDR2 YNNKEL (reference sequence). This CDR3 region has 19 residues. V lost 5 bases, J lost 3 bases, and 15 bases stayed unmatched. The CDR3 bases are TGTGCCAGCAGCGCTCTAGCGGGGGCGTTCTTTCGGGACACCGGGGAGCTGTTTTTT. Translation: CASSALAGAFFRDTGELFF.

J is TRBJ2-5 and V is TRBV5-8, with 14 bases aligning to TRBD2. V dropped 4 bases and J dropped 6; count of bases not matched to a gene: 2. Germline V gives CDR1 SGHTS, CDR2 YDEGEE. The CDR3 is made up of 14 amino acids. Here the CDR3 DNA reads TGTGCCAGCAGCCGACTAGCGGGGGGGAAGACCCAGTACTTC. Translated: CASSRLAGGKTQYF.

CDR3: CASSISPTSSYEQYF. DNA of the CDR3: TGTGCCAGTAGTATAAGCCCAACTAGCAGCTACGAGCAGTACTTC. The chain recombines TRBV19 with TRBJ2-7, with a tentative D call TRBD2 (6 bases). This CDR3 spans 15 amino acids. Germline V CDR1 and CDR2: LNHDA, SQIVND (reference sequence). Trimming pared 2 bases from V and 3 bases from J, leaving 14 bases between. The full variable domain, its missing parts supplied by reference TRBV19 and TRBJ2-7, is DGGITQSPKYLFRKEGQNVTLSCEQNLNHDAMYWYRQDPGQGLRLIYYSQIVNDFQKGDIAEGYSVSREKKESFPLTVTSAQKNPTAFYLCASSISPTSSYEQYFGPGTRLTVT.

This clonotype was seen ten or more times. The chain recombines TRBV6-6 with TRBJ2-3, with D perhaps given as TRBD1 or TRBD2 (5 bases each). The CDR3 length is 13 residues. CDR1 is MNHNY, CDR2 SVGAGI, per germline (reference sequence). V was clipped by 2 bases and J by 6 bases, with 9 bases between them. The CDR3 protein is CASSYGTLDTQYF. The CDR3 nucleotides are TGTGCCAGCAGTTACGGGACGTTGGATACGCAGTATTTT.

This clonotype was seen only a few times. The chain uses TRBV3-1 and TRBJ2-1, with D possibly being TRBD1 (6 bases). The CDR3 spans 14 residues. Trimming took 11 bases from V and 0 from J, leaving 14 bases between them. CDR1 is LGHDT, CDR2 YNNKEL, per germline (reference sequence). CDR3 sequence: CASRNRDSYNEQFF. CDR3 bases: TGTGCCTCGCGAAACAGGGACTCCTACAATGAGCAGTTCTTC.

The chain employs TRBV6-2 or TRBV6-3 and TRBJ1-4; a weak D match, TRBD1 (5 bases). There are 16 residues in the CDR3. The V end was cut by 0 bases, the J end by 4 bases, with 12 bases between. CDR1 and CDR2 from the germline V gene are MNHEY and SVGEGT. The CDR3 region is CASSYSPGRLNEKLFF. CDR3 nucleotides: TGTGCCAGCAGTTACTCGCCGGGACGGCTTAATGAAAAACTGTTTTTT.

This clonotype showed up just a few times. The chain uses TRBV19 and TRBJ1-4; 7 bases agree with TRBD1. Losses at the gene ends were 7 bases for V and 7 bases for J; bases not matched to a gene: 9. This CDR3 region has 14 residues. Germline V gene data show CDR1 as LNHDA and CDR2 as SQIVND (reference sequence). The CDR3: CASTSLDRREKLFF. Here the CDR3 DNA reads TGTGCCAGTACCTCCTTGGACAGGCGTGAAAAACTGTTTTTT.

The chain joins TRBV12-3 or TRBV12-4 to TRBJ1-5; maybe TRBD1 (6 bases). V was shortened by 1 base and J by 2 bases, with 12 bases between the two germline ends. This CDR3 is 16 amino acids long. The CDR3 nucleotides are TGTGCCAGCAGTTTAGTTTACAGGGCGGGCAATCAGCCCCAGCATTTT. Translating gives CASSLVYRAGNQPQHF.

This clonotype showed up just a few times. The V and J genes are TRBV12-3 or TRBV12-4 and TRBJ1-4, with 7 nucleotides matching TRBD1. J gave up 7 bases and V 3 bases, and 2 bases lay outside the gene matches. The length of the CDR3 is 13 residues. CDR3 DNA sequence: TGTGCCAGCAGTTTGGGACAGAGTGAAAAACTGTTTTTT. Its protein product is CASSLGQSEKLFF.

The chain has TRBV24-1 and TRBJ2-2; TRBD2 agrees at 13 bases. The V and J ends lost 3 bases and 7 bases, in that order; junction bases with no gene match: 7. Germline V gives CDR1 KGHDR, CDR2 SFDVKD. The CDR3 loop spans 17 amino acids. CDR3 DNA sequence: TGTGCCACCAGTGATGCCGGGACTAGCGGGGTCAACGGGGAGCTGTTTTTT. Protein product: CATSDAGTSGVNGELFF.

The rearrangement uses TRBV6-1 and TRBJ2-7; 8 bases are a match to TRBD1. The length of the CDR3 is 14 residues. The V and J ends lost 6 bases and 10 bases, in that order; junction bases with no gene match: 14. Germline-derived CDR1 and CDR2 are MNHNS and SASEGT. The CDR3 DNA reads as TGTGCCAGCAGAGTAGGGACAGGACTCCTACCACAGTACTTC. The encoded protein is CASRVGTGLLPQYF.

This clonotype occurred a few times. This chain joins TRBV6-1 and TRBJ1-5; D call uncertain. The V and J ends lost 1 base and 11 bases respectively, with 15 bases between them. The length of the CDR3 is 14 residues. Germline CDR1 MNHNS, CDR2 SASEGT. The CDR3 here is CASSEVPWGEAQHF. CDR3 coding DNA: TGTGCCAGCAGTGAAGTACCGTGGGGAGAAGCCCAGCATTTT.

This rearrangement joins TRBV9 to TRBJ2-3; 8 nucleotides align to TRBD2. The ends lost 6 bases at V and 4 bases at J; junction bases unmatched: 10. This CDR3 spans 15 amino acids. CDR1 and CDR2 from the germline V gene are SGDLS and YYNGEE. The CDR3 protein is CASTAYSGVADTQYF. CDR3 DNA: TGTGCCAGCACCGCCTATAGCGGGGTTGCAGATACGCAGTATTTT.

This clonotype came up many times. The chain is built from TRBV7-8 and TRBJ2-7; D unresolved. Germline CDR1 reads SGHVS; CDR2 reads FQNEAQ. This CDR3 region has 17 residues. The germline V and J ends were trimmed by 2 bases and 2 bases, with 19 bases remaining between them. CDR3 in DNA: TGTGCCAGCAGCTTATCGGTAGAGCAGCCCTTACCCTACGAGCAGTACTTC. This encodes CASSLSVEQPLPYEQYF.

This clonotype was counted between two and nine times. This chain connects TRBV6-2 or TRBV6-3 to TRBJ1-5; D perhaps matches TRBD1 (6 bases). Germline CDR1 MNHEY, CDR2 SVGEGT. This CDR3 is built from 18 residues. V dropped 8 bases and J dropped 0 bases, with 23 bases sitting between them. The CDR3 bases are TGTGCCAGCTCCGGACAGAAAATAACCGTTTCTAGCAATCAGCCCCAGCATTTT. Translation gives CASSGQKITVSSNQPQHF.

The chain carries TRBV19 and TRBJ1-1; D ambiguous. CDR1 and CDR2 (germline): LNHDA, SQIVND (reference sequence). The V end was cut by 3 bases, the J end by 4 bases, with 12 bases between. The CDR3 loop spans 14 amino acids. Written as DNA, the CDR3 is TGTGCCAGTAGTATTCTCGGAGGATTCACTGAAGCTTTCTTT. Translating it yields CASSILGGFTEAFF.

The V and J genes are TRBV29-1 and TRBJ2-7; 9 bases match TRBD1. With 7 bases clipped from V and 6 bases from J, the junction kept 10 bases outside the gene matches. The CDR3 covers 13 residues. Germline V gives CDR1 SQVTM, CDR2 ANQGSEA. This CDR3 is CSGSPGTGSEQYF. CDR3 coding DNA: TGCAGCGGGAGCCCCGGGACAGGGAGCGAGCAGTACTTC.

J is TRBJ1-5 and V is TRBV7-6, with 7 bases matching TRBD1. The CDR3 loop spans 15 amino acids. Per germline, CDR1 SGHVS and CDR2 FNYEAQ. With V trimmed by 5 bases and J by 1 base, 5 bases remained unmatched. The CDR3 protein is CASSVRGQSNQPQHF. The DNA of the CDR3 is TGTGCCAGCAGCGTGAGGGGGCAGAGCAATCAGCCCCAGCATTTT.

The rearrangement uses TRBV14 and TRBJ1-2, with TRBD1 identical over 7 bases. CDR3 length: 13 amino acids. The V gene end was trimmed by 1 base and the J gene end by 4 bases; junction bases not matched to a gene: 0. Germline CDR1 SGHDN, CDR2 FVKESK. This chain's CDR3 is CASSQAGGYGYTF. CDR3 DNA: TGTGCCAGCAGCCAAGCAGGGGGCTATGGCTACACCTTC.

Ten or more counts support this clonotype. V gene TRBV19 combines with J gene TRBJ2-1, with D possibly matching TRBD1 (6 bases). V shed 2 bases and J shed 3 bases, with 17 bases lying between them. CDR1 is LNHDA, CDR2 SQIVND, per germline (reference sequence). The CDR3 has 17 amino acids. CDR3 loop: CASSIKPLLQGYNEQFF. The CDR3 DNA reads as TGTGCCAGTAGTATAAAGCCCCTCTTACAGGGCTACAATGAGCAGTTCTTC.

This clonotype has more than one count but fewer than ten. The V gene is TRBV9, the J gene TRBJ2-5; no reliable D call. This CDR3 has 15 amino acids. The germline CDR1 and CDR2 sequences are SGDLS and YYNGEE. Trimming removed 0 bases at V and 4 bases at J, with 13 bases between. CDR3 sequence (DNA): TGTGCCAGCAGCGTAGCAAGTGGGGTGGGAGAGACCCAGTACTTC. It specifies CASSVASGVGETQYF.